This T cell receptor beta chain was retrieved from a study of CD8 T cells in Susac syndrome. An input of about 0.5 to 1 ug of RNA was subjected to reverse transcription using random hexamers. Amplification of TCR beta CDR3 used immunoSEQ multiplex PCR across 54 Vbeta and 13 Jbeta. TCRdb used MiXCR to reprocess the immunoSEQ multiplex PCR reads, holding one entry per CDR3 protein. The data show about 210,000 distinct CDR3 sequences, with 95% seen just once and 0.085% to 0.095% held by the top ten. The CDR3 sequence is 12 residues long. The V gene lost 7 bases and the J gene lost 2 bases, with 8 bases spanning the gap. Germline V gene data show CDR1 as LNHDA and CDR2 as SQIVND (reference sequence). Sequencing targeted TCR beta in T cells from blood (CD8+ and CD4+).

This sequence was found in a human donor with multiple sclerosis. V usage is TRBV19 and J usage is TRBJ1-2; no definite D call. The specimen sequenced was CD4+ T cells from PBMCs. The CDR3 region is CASMGENYGYTF. The CDR3 coding sequence is TGTGCCAGTATGGGAGAGAACTATGGCTACACCTTC.